This entry describes one T cell receptor beta chain. The V end was cut by 3 bases, the J end by 7 bases, with 12 bases between. This CDR3 is 13 amino acids long. CDR1 is SQVTM, CDR2 ANQGSEA, per germline. The source of the sample is a study of blood T cell repertoires in COVID-19. Across the study: Acute-phase and convalescent COVID-19 samples originated in the United States, Italy and Spain.

Per the original methods: By means of reference gene primer amplification, nucleated cell counts were estimated. Assay: immunoSEQ multiplex PCR; the TCRdb copy retains only in-frame clones and omits some. D and trimming come from the DNA, and the V and J calls and clone size come from that table. The sample contains fewer than 600,000 clones, nearly 90% of which appear only once. The sequencing sample was made of peripheral blood. V gene TRBV29-1 combines with J gene TRBJ2-2; D unresolved. The receptor's source is a man younger than 35 with COVID-19, enrolled during active disease. The CDR3 bases are TGCAGCGTTGACGGGTTTGAGATCGGGGAGCTGTTTTTT. Amino acids: CSVDGFEIGELFF.